These 7 T cell receptor beta chains originate from one sample sequenced in a study of blood T cell repertoires in COVID-19. Here immunoSEQ multiplex PCR was the method, and the copy in TCRdb shows in-frame clones only, minus some. The table includes approximately 200,000 clones, about 90% detected once. The sequenced material came from peripheral blood. All receptors derive from a woman aged 55-69 years with acute or convalescent COVID-19.

DNA for the CDR3: TGTGCCCAAAAGGAACCACACAGGGGGCGAACCTACGAGCAGTACTTC. Protein: CAQKEPHRGRTYEQYF. The chain combines TRBV21-1 with TRBJ2-7; whether TRBD1, the table's D call, matches the DNA was not checked. TRBV21-1 is a pseudogene segment. This CDR3 is 16 amino acids long.

The chain uses TRBV5-5 and TRBJ2-1; D uncertain. V was pared by 0 bases and J by 1 base, with 8 bases between. The CDR3 consists of 15 residues. Looked up from germline, CDR1 is SGHKS and CDR2 is YYEKEE (reference sequence). In DNA, the CDR3 is TGTGCCAGCAGCTTGGGGCTAGTTTCCTACAATGAGCAGTTCTTC. Translation: CASSLGLVSYNEQFF.

The DNA of the CDR3 is TGTGCCACCAGCAGAGCTGGGACAGTGACTGGGGCCAAAAACATTCAGTACTTC. This encodes CATSRAGTVTGAKNIQYF. The V gene is TRBV15, the J gene TRBJ2-4; 7 bases fit TRBD1. Germline CDR1 LNHNV, CDR2 YYDKDF (reference sequence). The CDR3 has 18 residues. The ends lost 1 base at V and 1 base at J; junction bases unmatched: 10.

V gene TRBV6-2 or TRBV6-3 combines with J gene TRBJ2-7, with 8 bases matching TRBD1. The CDR3 covers 17 residues. Germline lookup yields CDR1 MNHEY and CDR2 SVGEGT. Unmatched junction bases numbered 14, after V lost 2 bases and J lost 5 bases. As DNA, the CDR3 is TGTGCCAGCAGTTACCCCCTTGGGCAGGGGGCAAGGAACGAGCAGTACTTC. Amino acids: CASSYPLGQGARNEQYF.

This rearrangement joins TRBV28 to TRBJ1-1; 8 nucleotides agree with TRBD1. The germline V gene has CDR1 MDHEN and CDR2 SYDVKM. The V segment lost 2 bases and the J segment 8 bases; nucleotides outside the gene matches: 1. The CDR3 consists of 12 residues. CDR3 sequence (DNA): TGTGCCAGCAGTTTAAGGACAGGGGAAGCTTTCTTT. It translates to CASSLRTGEAFF.

V is TRBV18 and J is TRBJ1-5, with TRBD1 matching 9 bases. In germline, CDR1 is KGHSH, CDR2 LQKENI. The CDR3 runs 17 residues. The V and J ends lost 6 bases and 0 bases, in that order; junction bases with no gene match: 9. The CDR3: CASSPPGQGYSNQPQHF. The DNA of the CDR3 is TGTGCCAGCTCCCCGCCCGGACAGGGGTATAGCAATCAGCCCCAGCATTTT.

The V call is TRBV7-9, the J call TRBJ2-5; TRBD1 agrees at 7 bases. Germline trimming cut 3 bases from V and 9 bases from J; bases unmatched to any gene: 4. From germline, CDR1 is SEHNR and CDR2 FQNEAQ (reference sequence). There are 12 residues in the CDR3. The CDR3 DNA follows: TGTGCCAGCAGCTTGGACAGGTTTCCCCAGTACTTC. Translating gives CASSLDRFPQYF.